The subject of this entry is one TCR beta chain. Its specificity is not known. TCRdb's table, derived via immunoSEQ multiplex PCR, lists solely in-frame clones and lacks some. The profile shows 35,000 to 50,000 clones, about four fifths of them singletons. The CDR3 runs to 17 residues. The germline gives CDR1 KGHSH, CDR2 LQKENI. J lost 6 bases, V lost 5 bases, and 10 bases had no gene match. The data belong to a study of T cell responses to AZD1222 COVID-19 vaccine. Study-level points and caveats: Unmutated variant regions are reportedly targeted by nearly half of spike-specific TCRs. CD4 TCRs associated with vaccination spanned spike, dominating at 160-218 and 743-854. After two AZD1222 doses, spike-specific TCR breadth and depth rose versus day 0.

This sequence joins TRBV18 and TRBJ2-2, with 12 bases aligning to TRBD1. The sequence was collected from an adult who received the MenACWY meningococcal vaccine as a control. This sample comprised peripheral blood, obtained 28 days after the second dose of the MenACWY control vaccine. The CDR3 DNA reads as TGTGCCAGCTCAACGGGGACAGGGGGCGTAAAATCCGGGGAGCTGTTTTTT. It translates to CASSTGTGGVKSGELFF.